These T cell receptor beta chains were read from a single sample in a study of shared clonotypes between healthy human individuals. The repertoire was sequenced with immunoSEQ multiplex PCR; TCRdb's copy has only in-frame clones and lacks some. The table includes about 1 million clones, 65% to 80% detected once. The sample consisted of memory CD4+ T cells sorted from blood. The receptors shown here come from a man younger than 35 in good health. CDR3s include the opening cysteine and the closing phenylalanine or tryptophan. Fields, in order: J gene, V gene, CDR3 protein.

J gene: TRBJ2-2
V gene: TRBV5-6
CDR3 protein: CASTSWGGSTGELFF

J gene: TRBJ2-1
V gene: TRBV27
CDR3 protein: CASSSATKGYNEQFF

J gene: TRBJ2-5
V gene: TRBV5-1
CDR3 protein: CASSQRPTGEETQYF

J gene: TRBJ1-2
V gene: TRBV4-3
CDR3 protein: CASSQDWQYYGYTF

J gene: TRBJ1-5
V gene: TRBV9
CDR3 protein: CASTDRGRWNQPQHF

J gene: TRBJ1-1
V gene: TRBV5-1
CDR3 protein: CASSLTTGTGNTEAFF

J gene: TRBJ2-2
V gene: TRBV5-1
CDR3 protein: CASSLRQGDTGELFF

J gene: TRBJ2-5
V gene: TRBV19
CDR3 protein: CASKGVGLQETQYF

J gene: TRBJ2-3
V gene: TRBV9
CDR3 protein: CASSVSPRDTQYF

J gene: TRBJ2-6
V gene: TRBV6-1
CDR3 protein: CASSEDTWANVLTF

J gene: TRBJ2-7
V gene: TRBV11-2
CDR3 protein: CASSFGTEGQYF

J gene: TRBJ1-1
V gene: TRBV2
CDR3 protein: CASSEMRTTEAFF

J gene: TRBJ1-2
V gene: TRBV7-9
CDR3 protein: CASSSGTGKNYGYTF

J gene: TRBJ2-7
V gene: TRBV7-9
CDR3 protein: CASSLEVAGGREQYF

J gene: TRBJ1-1
V gene: TRBV25-1
CDR3 protein: CASRPQGGTEAFF

J gene: TRBJ1-6
V gene: TRBV19
CDR3 protein: CASREAGELYNSPLHF

J gene: TRBJ1-2
V gene: TRBV7-3
CDR3 protein: CASSLYPPESYGYTF

J gene: TRBJ2-2
V gene: TRBV12-5
CDR3 protein: CASGLQGSTGELFF

J gene: TRBJ2-6
V gene: TRBV10-3
CDR3 protein: CATSRGSGANVLTF

J gene: TRBJ2-7
V gene: TRBV23-1
CDR3 protein: CASSQSNSSYEQYF

J gene: TRBJ2-5
V gene: TRBV29-1
CDR3 protein: CSAGGTSGETQYF

J gene: TRBJ2-5
V gene: TRBV5-6
CDR3 protein: CASSLAGETQYF

J gene: TRBJ2-7
V gene: TRBV6-1
CDR3 protein: CASSEKLAGSYEQYF

J gene: TRBJ2-6
V gene: TRBV11-3
CDR3 protein: CASSRKKSRQSRANVLTF

J gene: TRBJ2-4
V gene: TRBV5-6
CDR3 protein: CASSLQGTGIQYF

J gene: TRBJ1-1
V gene: TRBV14
CDR3 protein: CASSQTNMNTEAFF

J gene: TRBJ1-5
V gene: TRBV4-3
CDR3 protein: CASSQEKGGAHQPQHF

J gene: TRBJ1-1
V gene: TRBV30
CDR3 protein: CAWNRDLNTEAFF

J gene: TRBJ2-7
V gene: TRBV21-1
CDR3 protein: CASSEQGAYEQYF

J gene: TRBJ2-5
V gene: TRBV2
CDR3 protein: CASGKGRMEETQYF

J gene: TRBJ1-2
V gene: TRBV27
CDR3 protein: CASSFGGAYGYTF

J gene: TRBJ1-6
V gene: TRBV6-5
CDR3 protein: CASTSSTGLNSPLHF

J gene: TRBJ1-5
V gene: TRBV30
CDR3 protein: CAWSVDLVQGVSNQPQHF

J gene: TRBJ2-1
V gene: TRBV28
CDR3 protein: CASSRIGTSVANEQFF

J gene: TRBJ1-5
V gene: TRBV5-4
CDR3 protein: CASSPGGFQPQHF